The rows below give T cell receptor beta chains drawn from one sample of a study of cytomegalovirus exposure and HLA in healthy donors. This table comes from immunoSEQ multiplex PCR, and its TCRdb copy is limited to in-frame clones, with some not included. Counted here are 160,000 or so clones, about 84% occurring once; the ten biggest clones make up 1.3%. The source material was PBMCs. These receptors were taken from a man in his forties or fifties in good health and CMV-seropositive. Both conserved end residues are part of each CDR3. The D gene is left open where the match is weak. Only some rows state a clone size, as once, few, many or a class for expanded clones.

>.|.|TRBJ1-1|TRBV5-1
CASSVTGLSEAFF
TGCGCCAGCAGCGTCACAGGCTTATCTGAAGCTTTCTTT
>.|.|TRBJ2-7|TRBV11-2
CASSLDSYEQYF
TGTGCCAGCAGCTTAGACAGCTACGAGCAGTACTTC
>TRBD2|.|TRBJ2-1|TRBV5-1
CASSGNSGGASNEQFF
TGCGCCAGCAGCGGGAATAGCGGGGGGGCCAGCAATGAGCAGTTCTTC
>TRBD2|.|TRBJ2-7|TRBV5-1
CASSAGGGDEQYF
TGCGCCAGCAGCGCGGGAGGCGGCGACGAGCAGTACTTC
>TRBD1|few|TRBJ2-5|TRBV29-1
CSVARQGKETQYF
TGCAGCGTTGCCCGACAGGGGAAAGAGACCCAGTACTTC
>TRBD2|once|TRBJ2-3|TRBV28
CASSSSSWTSGMGPDTQYF
TGTGCCAGCAGTTCTAGCTCATGGACTAGCGGGATGGGTCCAGATACGCAGTATTTT
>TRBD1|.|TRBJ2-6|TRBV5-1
CASSLDGTGTGANVLTF
TGCGCCAGCAGCTTGGACGGGACAGGGACTGGGGCCAACGTCCTGACTTTC
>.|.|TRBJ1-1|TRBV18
CASSPRAGTEAFF
TGTGCCAGCTCCCCTAGGGCGGGCACTGAAGCTTTCTTT
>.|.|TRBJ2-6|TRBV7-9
CASSPMTGPGANVLTF
TGTGCCAGCAGCCCGATGACAGGCCCTGGGGCCAACGTCCTGACTTTC
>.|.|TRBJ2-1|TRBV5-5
CASSRFGSYNEQFF
TGTGCCAGCAGCCGTTTCGGGAGCTACAATGAGCAGTTCTTC
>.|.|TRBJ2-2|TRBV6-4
CASSDYEGGELFF
TGTGCCAGCAGTGACTATGAGGGCGGGGAGCTGTTTTTT
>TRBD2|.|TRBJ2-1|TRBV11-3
CASSNSRTSWDTYNEQFF
TGTGCCAGCAGCAACAGTCGGACTAGCTGGGATACCTACAATGAGCAGTTCTTC
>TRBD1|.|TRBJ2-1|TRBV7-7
CASSTGQGAGEQFF
TGTGCTAGCAGCACGGGACAGGGGGCAGGGGAGCAGTTCTTC
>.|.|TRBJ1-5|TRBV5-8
CASSLRGNQPQHF
TGTGCCAGCAGCTTGCGGGGTAATCAGCCCCAGCATTTT
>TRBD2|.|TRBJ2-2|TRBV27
CASSLSGRVVGELFF
TGTGCCAGCAGTTTAAGCGGGAGGGTAGTCGGGGAGCTGTTTTTT
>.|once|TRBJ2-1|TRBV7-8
CASSPRNLPTNNEQFF
TGTGCCAGCAGCCCGAGAAACCTCCCGACTAACAATGAGCAGTTCTTC
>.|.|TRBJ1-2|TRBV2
CASSEGQPRDYGYTF
TGTGCCAGCAGTGAAGGACAGCCCAGGGACTATGGCTACACCTTC
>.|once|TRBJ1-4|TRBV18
CASSWTEDEKLFF
TGTGCCAGCTCATGGACGGAGGATGAAAAACTGTTTTTT
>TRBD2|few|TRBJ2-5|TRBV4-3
CASSPSVAGGWETQYF
TGCGCCAGCAGCCCGTCCGTAGCGGGAGGGTGGGAGACCCAGTACTTC
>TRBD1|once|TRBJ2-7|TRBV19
CASSSGTVGEQYF
TGTGCCAGTAGCTCCGGGACAGTGGGGGAGCAGTACTTC
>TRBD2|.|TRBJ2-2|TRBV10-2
CASGSSGTSTGELFF
TGCGCCAGCGGATCCTCCGGGACTAGTACCGGGGAGCTGTTTTTT
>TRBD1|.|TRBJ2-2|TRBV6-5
CASRTGTNTGELFF
TGTGCCAGCAGGACAGGGACGAACACCGGGGAGCTGTTTTTT
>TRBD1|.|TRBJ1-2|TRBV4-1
CASSQDTRGDYGYTF
TGCGCCAGCAGCCAAGATACCAGGGGGGACTATGGCTACACCTTC
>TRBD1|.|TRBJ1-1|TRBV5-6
CASSLKAGQGARNTEAFF
TGTGCCAGCAGCTTAAAGGCGGGACAGGGGGCGAGGAACACTGAAGCTTTCTTT
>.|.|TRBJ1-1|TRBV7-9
CASSLGTQAEAFF
TGTGCCAGCAGCTTAGGTACTCAAGCTGAAGCTTTCTTT